This T cell receptor beta chain stems from a study of cytomegalovirus exposure and HLA in healthy donors (dated by TCRdb to between 2016 and 2019). Regarding the complete study: According to an earlier analysis of 550 to 750 of the donors, about 179 million T cells yielded roughly 100 million unique TCR beta sequences and approximately 300 Gb of sequence data. An early release that covered 640 HLA-typed donors contained 250 to 350 gigabases of sequencing data and some 87 million unique TCR sequences. Of the roughly 400 genotyped donors, more than 75% were placed in the genetic ancestry cluster associated with self-reported Caucasian donors. The study aimed to test whether cataloging public T cell receptors could reveal signatures of past pathogen exposure. The study profiled the T cell repertoires of under 700 subjects by immunosequencing and related them to cytomegalovirus serostatus. Besides the first cohort of 666 subjects, a separate validation cohort made up of 90 to 150 different subjects was used. To predict cytomegalovirus infection status, the study combined high-throughput TCR immunosequencing, statistical association of individual TCRs with disease status, and machine learning. In a later analysis, previously published TCR beta repertoires from more than 500 donors were re-analyzed and high-resolution HLA genotyping was added so that TCR occurrence patterns could be studied. Rather than using new phenotypic data, the later analysis identified candidate immune exposures from TCR beta sequences and from how often those sequences occurred across donors. To decide whether each TCR beta V gene segment behaved as functional or pseudogenic, an earlier analysis of approximately 590 of the donors relied on high-throughput TCR beta sequencing. Alongside the repertoire data, information on donor age, sex, ethnicity and CMV serostatus was compiled. Genome-wide SNP genotypes for about 60% of the 666 donors were used in a later genetic analysis, which treated that subset as a discovery cohort. Every repertoire in the discovery cohort had been generated on one and the same sequencing platform. HLA typing included class I and class II loci at four-digit resolution. Typing coverage varied by locus: 629-630 donors for A, B, C, DRB1 and DQB1; approximately 520 for DQA1; 600 to 610 for DPA1; around 450 for DPB1. Several DR-DQ haplotypes were handled as single units for association and clustering because linkage in the cohort was strong. Across 398 genotyped donors of the cohort, an average of approximately 240,000 unique TCR beta nucleotide sequences per donor were sequenced, and 15% to 20% of those sequences were non-productive. Overall study results and their limits: A later analysis associated 17,000 or so TCR beta sequences with specific HLA alleles at a false discovery rate of 0.05. While some public TCRs were present in many individuals, most TCR sequences turned up only very rarely across donors. Because HLA typing was unavailable for some donors at each locus, only the typed subset was used in association tests. A cluster of highly shared sequence variants was judged likely to represent a technical artifact of the sequencing pipeline. Cytomegalovirus status was reported to be diagnosed by the classifier with high specificity and sensitivity in both the original and validation cohorts. In a later analysis, HLA-associated TCR beta chains were found to be more clonally expanded and to have lower generation probabilities than equally common non-associated chains. It was suggested by the authors that the approach could potentially be generalized to other disease states and immunological phenotypes. Several of the top co-occurrence clusters appeared to be linked to parvovirus B19, influenza, CMV and Epstein-Barr virus, according to a later analysis. Strong co-occurrence of HLA alleles, especially DR and DQ, made assigning TCR associations to individual alleles difficult. In a later genetic analysis, fewer N-insertions in productive TCRs were reported among donors in an Asian-associated ancestry cluster than the roughly 700-donor mean. A later analysis found that most CMV-associated TCR beta chains appeared HLA-restricted, with HLA associations seemingly driven largely by CMV exposure. Because counts were too low, approximately 18 rarely observed V segments, including chromosome 9 orphons, were excluded from the earlier analysis of several hundred of the donors. The study gave a list of some 150 TCR beta chains associated with cytomegalovirus. A few of the identified cytomegalovirus-associated TCR beta chains were confirmed in vitro to be specific for cytomegalovirus antigens. Correlated functional status among segregating V segments might be attributable to linkage disequilibrium, but an unknown experimental factor could not be ruled out. The 87-base-pair reads could not distinguish some IMGT-functional V segments, including TRBV6-2 and TRBV6-3, so those segments were excluded. A further reported finding was that TCR beta sequences accurately predicted the HLA-A and HLA-B alleles for most subjects in the first cohort. This cohort had only TCR beta chains sequenced, and the lack of alpha or paired-chain data limited which features could be detected. An earlier analysis of approximately 600 of the donors showed that most TCR beta V segments appeared in productive rearrangements either about 90% or about 30% of the time, which broadly matched IMGT annotations. Immune exposure information for the cohort was limited to CMV serostatus. Sequencing depth was assumed to be roughly uniform across donors in the presence/absence analyses, though that assumption may not hold. In a later genetic analysis, a missense DCLRE1C variant was associated with V-gene and J-gene trimming of TCR beta chains, and the association was replicated in an independent cohort. A later analysis found that TCR association rates varied across HLA loci, with DRB1 alleles showing the most associated TCRs and HLA-C alleles the fewest.

In total, approximately 700 healthy bone marrow donors made up the cohort. Cohort members were all nominally healthy when sampled, although unrecorded immune exposures were likely present. The donor tested CMV seropositive, placing the donor among the 290 or so seropositive members of the cohort. A peripheral blood sample was provided by each donor, and peripheral blood mononuclear cells were used for TCR beta sequencing. Genomic DNA extraction from the blood cell samples was performed with the Qiagen DNeasy Blood Extraction Kit. Library generation was performed with the immunoSEQ multiplex PCR assay. The multiplex PCR relied on a mix of 60 forward primers for TCR Vbeta segments and 13 reverse primers for TCR Jbeta segments. The CDR3 region of rearranged TCR beta genes was amplified from genomic DNA by a multiplex PCR assay. Amplified TCR beta libraries were sequenced as 87-base-pair reads on the Illumina HiSeq System. On the study's bioinformatics: Across the roughly 600 repertoires, a later analysis counted tens of millions of unique TCR beta chains, around 11 million of which were shared by at least two donors. To remove PCR and sequencing errors, raw reads were error-corrected and collapsed into unique sequences using a nearest-neighbor algorithm that merged closely related sequences. CDR3 sequences were aligned to IMGT reference sequences to assign V, D and J gene segments. For a sequence to be retained, at least a six-nucleotide match to both a V gene segment and a J gene segment was required. Rearrangements were called productive when the CDR3 lacked stop codons and stayed in frame with V and J; all others were non-productive. Following IMGT convention, CDR3 was defined as the stretch from the second conserved V-encoded cysteine up to the conserved J-encoded phenylalanine. In an earlier analysis of around 570 of the donors, sequences lacking an unambiguous match to a single V gene segment were excluded. In an earlier analysis of approximately 500 of the donors, a V segment was called functional when productive rearrangements were above 56.7%, and segregating when the standard deviation between donors exceeded 5%. A statistical classification framework was developed to diagnose cytomegalovirus status using the catalog of TCR beta chain sequences. V and J gene assignment, in a later analysis, came from comparing TCR nucleotide sequences with IMGT/GENE-DB human TR gene sequences. In a later analysis, CDR3 sequences and most-parsimonious VDJ recombination scenarios were assigned using the TCRdist pipeline. In a later analysis, every TCR beta chain was defined by the combination of its CDR3 amino acid sequence and its V-gene family, and reads without a unique V-gene family were dropped. A later analysis removed 592 highly shared, low-generation-probability nucleotide sequences to deal with suspected cross-contamination and a sequencing artifact. In a later analysis, a clonal expansion index for each public chain was calculated from normalized within-repertoire ranks of inferred template counts. Generation probabilities in a later analysis came from a VDJ recombination model fitted to out-of-frame rearrangements, and those results were checked against IGoR. Hypergeometric tests were used in a later analysis to score TCR-TCR, TCR-HLA and TCR-CMV co-occurrence, with a repertoire-size bias correction applied to the TCR pairs. A later analysis estimated false discovery rates by permuting HLA or CMV assignments 20 times. In a later analysis, co-occurring TCRs were grouped with DBSCAN, and TCRdist sequence similarity was added when clustering was performed within HLA-allele-positive subsets. For co-occurrence clustering, repertoires with fewer than 30,000 or more than 120,000 public chains were excluded, along with roughly 5 repertoires with anomalous nucleotide sharing. TCRdb limited this immuneACCESS table to in-frame rearrangements with V and J called. A share of clones is missing; checked studies link under half to unresolved V genes, and the rest is unexplained. Clonal size and the V and J genes are those of that table, whereas D and trimming came from the DNA. In this sample the table shows some 180,000 clones, 9.5% of which occur a single time. The ten top clones hold less than 1.5% of the sample.

In this sample, this clone turned up a few times. The clone's antigen remains unknown. No base-level quality is on record; no much larger clone is a single base apart. The CDR3 starts with the cysteine, ends with the phenylalanine, and has 14 residues. Only the CDR3 portion is preserved as DNA: 42 bases, with reading frame beginning at the first base. Trimmed from V: 0 bases; trimmed from J: 8 bases; junction bases lacking a gene match: 6. According to the germline V gene, CDR1 reads SGHTA and CDR2 reads FQGTGA. This TCR was recovered from a woman younger than 45 in good health and CMV-seropositive. Recombination linked TRBV7-3 to TRBJ1-1, with 7 bases in between that match TRBD1. Sequencing input: PBMCs. The DNA sequence reads TGTGCCAGCAGCTTAACAGGGGGCGCAGGCGAAGCTTTCTTT. Its coded protein is CASSLTGGAGEAFF.